Following are 28 T cell receptor beta chains from one sample sequenced in a study of blood T cell repertoires in COVID-19. Clones were read by immunoSEQ multiplex PCR, and TCRdb kept only the in-frame ones, dropping some. The sample includes 300,000 or so clones, around 82% of them seen just once. The sequenced sample was peripheral blood. The receptors here all came from a woman aged 50 to 65 with acute or convalescent COVID-19.

The J gene is TRBJ2-7, the V gene TRBV20-1, with a possible D match to TRBD1 (6 bases). Germline CDR1 reads DFQATT; CDR2 reads SNEGSKA (reference sequence). V was pared by 3 bases and J by 2 bases, with 14 bases between. This CDR3 contains 14 residues. This CDR3 reads CSASKAGVTYEQYF. The CDR3 nucleotides read TGCAGTGCTAGTAAGGCAGGGGTAACCTACGAGCAGTACTTC.

The chain couples TRBV5-1 to TRBJ2-3; 12 nucleotides agree with TRBD2. Germline V CDR1 and CDR2: SGHRS, YFSETQ. CDR3 length equals 15 residues. J was trimmed by 6 bases and V by 4 bases; bases with no gene match: 6. The CDR3 loop reads CASSQGLAGRDTQYF. CDR3 in DNA: TGCGCCAGCAGCCAAGGACTAGCGGGAAGGGATACGCAGTATTTT.

The genes are TRBV9 and TRBJ2-3; D is uncertain. The ends were cut back, 1 base at V and 1 base at J, with 4 bases in the middle. Per the germline V gene, CDR1 is SGDLS and CDR2 is YYNGEE. This CDR3 is built from 13 residues. CDR3 sequence (DNA): TGTGCCAGCAGCGTATTAGGCACAGATACGCAGTATTTT. This sequence encodes CASSVLGTDTQYF.

The chain employs TRBV5-6 and TRBJ1-2; 7 bases fit TRBD1. Germline lookup yields CDR1 SGHDT and CDR2 YYEEEE. There are 13 residues in the CDR3. The trim removed 9 bases at V and 2 bases at J, leaving 7 bases unmatched. The DNA of the CDR3 is TGTGCCACCTCGACCAGGGGGAACTATGGCTACACCTTC. Translation: CATSTRGNYGYTF.

The V gene is TRBV6-5, the J gene TRBJ2-7; 11 bases agree with TRBD2. This CDR3 is 14 amino acids long. Germline CDR1 and CDR2: MNHEY and SVGAGI. Unmatched junction bases numbered 9, after V lost 10 bases and J lost 4 bases. CDR3 region: CATQGTSGKYEQYF. CDR3 nucleotide sequence: TGTGCCACCCAGGGGACTAGCGGAAAGTACGAGCAGTACTTC.

The chain couples TRBV6-5 to TRBJ2-7; weak D call: TRBD2 (5 bases). The CDR3 sequence is 12 residues long. Trimming removed 4 bases at V and 6 bases at J, with 10 bases between. Germline V gene lookup returns CDR1 MNHEY and CDR2 SVGAGI. CDR3 coding DNA: TGTGCCAGCAGTTCGGGGATTGGCGAGCAGTACGTC. Protein sequence: CASSSGIGEQYV.

The rearrangement joins TRBV9 to TRBJ1-4; TRBD1 matches 7 bases. This CDR3 has 16 amino acids. The ends lost 4 bases at V and 7 bases at J; junction bases unmatched: 13. CDR1 and CDR2 (germline): SGDLS, YYNGEE. The CDR3 nucleotides are TGTGCCAGCAGCACCCGAGACGGGACAGTCGGTGAAAAACTGTTTTTT. Its protein is CASSTRDGTVGEKLFF.

The chain combines TRBV5-4 with TRBJ2-5, with a possible D match to TRBD2 (5 bases). V was trimmed by 4 bases and J by 4 bases, leaving 20 bases between them. This CDR3 region has 16 residues. The germline gives CDR1 SGHNT, CDR2 YYREEE (reference sequence). The chain's CDR3 is CASSEGGSTPSETQYF. CDR3 coding DNA: TGTGCCAGCAGCGAGGGTGGGTCCACCCCATCAGAGACCCAGTACTTC.

V usage is TRBV28 and J usage is TRBJ1-4; D gene ambiguous. V dropped 7 bases and J dropped 4 bases, with 16 bases sitting between them. Germline CDR1 MDHEN, CDR2 SYDVKM. CDR3 length: 15 residues. CDR3 amino acids: CASTPPGFFNEKLFF. CDR3 nucleotide sequence: TGTGCCAGCACCCCGCCGGGTTTTTTTAATGAAAAACTGTTTTTT. The variable domain in full, with the rest retrieved from reference TRBV28 and TRBJ1-4, is DVKVTQSSRYLVKRTGEKVFLECVQDMDHENMFWYRQDPGLGLRLIYFSYDVKMKEKGDIPEGYSVSREKKERFSLILESASTNQTSMYLCASTPPGFFNEKLFFGSGTQLSVL.

V is TRBV2 and J is TRBJ2-1; 8 positions match TRBD2. This CDR3 region has 13 residues. Germline CDR1 is SNHLY and CDR2 is FYNNEI. The V segment lost 3 bases and the J segment 6 bases; nucleotides outside the gene matches: 1. The CDR3 DNA follows: TGTGCCAGCAGTGATGGGACTAGCAATGAGCAGTTCTTC. It translates to CASSDGTSNEQFF.

The CDR3 is CASSSGQGAAAYEQYF. The DNA for the CDR3 is TGTGCCAGCAGCAGCGGACAGGGGGCGGCCGCCTACGAGCAGTACTTC. The rearrangement joins TRBV11-3 to TRBJ2-7; TRBD1 aligns across 11 bases. Unmatched junction bases numbered 8, after V lost 5 bases and J lost 2 bases. Germline V gene data show CDR1 as SGHNT and CDR2 as YENEEA. There are 16 residues in the CDR3.

The sample holds a few counts of this clone. The chain is built from TRBV5-5 and TRBJ1-4; no definite D call. CDR3 length: 14 residues. Germline V gene lookup returns CDR1 SGHKS and CDR2 YYEKEE (reference sequence). The V end lost 0 bases, the J end lost 6 bases, and 9 bases lay between the germline ends. The chain's CDR3 is CASSLVSPDEKLFF. CDR3 DNA: TGTGCCAGCAGCTTGGTATCGCCGGATGAAAAACTGTTTTTT.

The CDR3 is CASRKERDTEAFF. DNA for the CDR3: TGTGCCAGCAGAAAAGAGCGGGACACTGAAGCTTTCTTT. V gene TRBV2 combines with J gene TRBJ1-1, with D uncertain. With 6 bases removed from V and 3 bases from J, the gap between germline ends came to 11 bases. Germline lookup yields CDR1 SNHLY and CDR2 FYNNEI. The CDR3 contains 13 residues.

The rearrangement uses TRBV4-2 and TRBJ2-7; 9 nucleotides agree with TRBD2. The germline CDR1 and CDR2 sequences are LGHNA and YNFKEQ. V lost 1 base, J lost 3 bases, and 4 bases stayed unmatched. There are 15 residues in the CDR3. The CDR3 DNA follows: TGTGCCAGCAGCCAAGTGCTAGCGGGGCGCTACGAGCAGTACTTC. Translation gives CASSQVLAGRYEQYF.

The chain employs TRBV18 and TRBJ1-1, with 11 bases that match TRBD1. This CDR3 has 15 residues. Per germline, CDR1 KGHSH and CDR2 LQKENI. The V segment lost 5 bases and the J segment 4 bases; nucleotides outside the gene matches: 6. The CDR3 is CASSSTGTGGTEAFF. The CDR3 bases are TGTGCCAGCTCATCCACCGGGACAGGGGGCACTGAAGCTTTCTTT.

The V call is TRBV5-5, the J call TRBJ1-5; possible D gene TRBD1, 5 bases. V dropped 1 base and J dropped 3 bases, with 11 bases sitting between them. The length of the CDR3 is 15 residues. Germline loops: CDR1 SGHKS, CDR2 YYEKEE (reference sequence). The chain's CDR3 is CASSLTGRDNQPQHF. Written as DNA, the CDR3 is TGTGCCAGCAGCTTGACGGGCAGGGACAATCAGCCCCAGCATTTT.

The chain carries TRBV5-6 and TRBJ1-5; 8 bases line up with TRBD1. V lost 3 bases to trimming and J lost 5 bases; unmatched junction nucleotides: 7. The CDR3 is made up of 15 amino acids. Germline CDR1 and CDR2: SGHDT and YYEEEE. CDR3 coding DNA: TGTGCCAGCAGCTCAAGCGACAGGGGCTATCAGCCCCAGCATTTT. The encoded protein is CASSSSDRGYQPQHF.

There are a few counts of this clone. The chain employs TRBV27 and TRBJ1-4; perhaps TRBD1 as D (5 bases). CDR1 and CDR2 (germline): MNHEY, SMNVEV (reference sequence). The CDR3 runs to 14 residues. V was pared by 4 bases and J by 8 bases, with 14 bases between. Written as DNA, the CDR3 is TGTGCCAGCAGTTCCCGGGGGGGTAGGGAAAAACTGTTTTTT. It codes for CASSSRGGREKLFF.

The chain uses TRBV6-1 and TRBJ1-1, with a tentative D call TRBD1 (5 bases). Deletions cut 1 base from V and 6 bases from J, with 18 bases between. CDR1 and CDR2 from the germline V gene are MNHNS and SASEGT. The CDR3 is 16 amino acids. DNA of the CDR3: TGTGCCAGCAGTGAAGATTGGGGCAACCGACGGGCTGAAGCTTTCTTT. Amino acid sequence: CASSEDWGNRRAEAFF.

The rearrangement uses TRBV6-5 and TRBJ2-7, with D perhaps TRBD2 (6 bases). Germline CDR1 reads MNHEY; CDR2 reads SVGAGI. V shed 5 bases and J shed 3 bases, with 14 bases lying between them. The CDR3 is 14 residues long. The CDR3 loop is CASSKDYRDYEQYF. The CDR3, as DNA: TGTGCCAGCAGTAAGGACTATCGGGACTACGAGCAGTACTTC.

The V gene is TRBV11-3, the J gene TRBJ2-3, with D uncertain. From germline, CDR1 is SGHNT and CDR2 YENEEA. Trimming cost V 5 bases and J 3 bases, with 9 bases left between them. The CDR3 consists of 13 residues. For the CDR3, the DNA is TGTGCCAGCAGCGCCGTCCAGACAGATACGCAGTATTTT. Amino acid sequence: CASSAVQTDTQYF.

J is TRBJ2-1 and V is TRBV5-1, with 9 bases fitting TRBD1. This CDR3 is 14 amino acids long. Germline V lookup: CDR1 SGHRS, CDR2 YFSETQ. The ends lost 4 bases at V and 6 bases at J; junction bases unmatched: 5. CDR3 nucleotide sequence: TGCGCCAGCAGCCCGGGACAGGGTGGCAATGAGCAGTTCTTC. Protein product: CASSPGQGGNEQFF. The whole variable domain, filled in from reference TRBV5-1 and TRBJ2-1, reads KAGVTQTPRYLIKTRGQQVTLSCSPISGHRSVSWYQQTPGQGLQFLFEYFSETQRNKGNFPGRFSGRQFSNSRSEMNVSTLELGDSALYLCASSPGQGGNEQFFGPGTRLTVL.

J is TRBJ2-2 and V is TRBV5-1; maybe TRBD2 (7 bases). This CDR3 contains 16 residues. V was clipped by 0 bases and J by 4 bases, with 13 bases between them. The germline V gene has CDR1 SGHRS and CDR2 YFSETQ. The CDR3 nucleotides are TGCGCCAGCAGCTTGGGTCCGGGGGGCGGCACCGGGGAGCTGTTTTTT. Its protein is CASSLGPGGGTGELFF.

The chain recombines TRBV18 with TRBJ1-4; D not certain. V lost 6 bases to trimming and J lost 0 bases, with 17 bases between them. CDR1 is KGHSH, CDR2 LQKENI, per germline. The CDR3 is 17 amino acids. The CDR3 sequence is CASSRELLTATNEKLFF. CDR3 bases: TGTGCCAGCTCGCGGGAGCTACTAACTGCAACTAATGAAAAACTGTTTTTT.

The genes are TRBV2 and TRBJ1-2; 9 bases agree with TRBD1. With V trimmed by 8 bases and J by 7 bases, 8 bases remained unmatched. This CDR3 is built from 13 residues. Looked up from germline, CDR1 is SNHLY and CDR2 is FYNNEI. The CDR3 sequence: CASLPQGARGYTF. The CDR3 DNA follows: TGTGCCAGCCTCCCACAGGGGGCTCGTGGCTACACCTTC.

This clone showed up just a few times. The genes are TRBV4-2 and TRBJ1-3; 7 bases are a match to TRBD1. V lost 4 bases, J lost 1 base, and 10 bases stayed unmatched. Germline V gene lookup returns CDR1 LGHNA and CDR2 YNFKEQ. The CDR3 covers 17 residues. The CDR3, as DNA: TGTGCCAGCAGCCGAGAGGGGACAGCATCTTCTGGAAACACCATATATTTT. This encodes CASSREGTASSGNTIYF.

The rearrangement links TRBV18 to TRBJ2-1, with 7 bases matching TRBD1. V was clipped by 2 bases and J by 4 bases; unmatched bases: 5. The CDR3 runs to 15 residues. Germline V gene data show CDR1 as KGHSH and CDR2 as LQKENI. CDR3 sequence (DNA): TGTGCCAGCTCACCAAAGGGGGCGGTGTACAATGAGCAGTTCTTC. It translates to CASSPKGAVYNEQFF.

The chain links TRBV5-1 to TRBJ1-6; 11 bases line up with TRBD1. The germline V gene has CDR1 SGHRS and CDR2 YFSETQ. Trimming took 4 bases from V and 9 from J; bases not matched to a gene: 6. The CDR3 consists of 15 residues. The CDR3 loop is CASSQPGQGVSPLHF. The CDR3 DNA reads TGCGCCAGCAGCCAACCGGGACAGGGGGTTTCACCCCTCCACTTT.